This is a list of T cell receptor beta chains from one sample in a study of shared clonotypes between healthy human individuals. Libraries were prepared by immunoSEQ multiplex PCR; TCRdb keeps only in-frame clonotypes and omits some of them. The data contain about 1.1 million clones, about four fifths of them seen just once; the ten biggest clones take up roughly 0.61%. The source material was memory CD4+ T cells from PBMCs. The receptors were sampled from a man between 18 and 29 years old in good health. Some clones in this sample may be carry-over from other donors' samples. Both conserved end residues are part of each CDR3. A D gene is named only where the DNA matches it firmly. A row's size may be missing; if present it is once, few, many or a size class.

clone size | D gene | J gene | CDR3 length | V gene | CDR3 protein | CDR3 DNA
NA | NA | TRBJ2-1 | 16 | TRBV5-1 | CASSLGRTGRYNEQFF | TGCGCCAGCAGCTTAGGGAGAACAGGGCGGTACAATGAGCAGTTCTTC
NA | NA | TRBJ2-5 | 13 | TRBV28 | CASMGQRVETQYF | TGTGCCAGCATGGGGCAGAGGGTTGAGACCCAGTACTTC
NA | NA | TRBJ2-7 | 14 | TRBV25-1 | CASEGRSVSYEQYF | TGTGCCAGCGAGGGACGGAGTGTCTCCTACGAGCAGTACTTC
NA | NA | TRBJ2-3 | 14 | TRBV5-1 | CASSSTGGADTQYF | TGCGCCAGCAGCTCTACAGGGGGGGCGGATACGCAGTATTTT
NA | NA | TRBJ1-1 | 16 | TRBV9 | CASSAEPGPMNTEAFF | TGTGCCAGCAGCGCCGAACCGGGACCGATGAACACTGAAGCTTTCTTT
NA | NA | TRBJ2-6 | 14 | TRBV19 | CASSSGAGANVLTF | TGTGCCAGTAGTTCGGGTGCAGGGGCCAACGTCCTGACTTTC
NA | TRBD2 | TRBJ2-7 | 14 | TRBV15 | CATSRERGSYEQYF | TGTGCCACCAGCAGAGAGCGGGGGTCCTACGAGCAGTACTTC
NA | TRBD1 | TRBJ2-1 | 12 | TRBV29-1 | CSGTQGYYEQFF | TGCAGCGGAACACAGGGGTACTATGAGCAGTTCTTC
once | TRBD2 | TRBJ2-7 | 14 | TRBV18 | CASSLAGGPAEQYF | TGTGCCAGCTCACTAGCGGGAGGCCCAGCCGAGCAGTACTTC
NA | NA | TRBJ2-5 | 15 | TRBV11-2 | CASSARLFTGETQYF | TGTGCCAGCAGCGCCAGACTATTTACAGGGGAGACCCAGTACTTC
NA | TRBD1 | TRBJ2-5 | 15 | TRBV28 | CASSLTGQGAETQYF | TGTGCCAGCAGTCTCACGGGACAGGGGGCAGAGACCCAGTACTTC
once | NA | TRBJ1-6 | 13 | TRBV30 | CAWKGSGDSPLHF | TGTGCCTGGAAGGGCTCAGGGGACTCACCCCTCCACTTT
NA | TRBD2 | TRBJ2-3 | 17 | TRBV4-2 | CASSQPSSGRPADTQYF | TGTGCCAGCAGCCAACCCTCTAGCGGGAGGCCCGCAGATACGCAGTATTTT
NA | TRBD2 | TRBJ2-1 | 17 | TRBV6-1 | CASSDQMFGRAGFEQFF | TGTGCCAGCAGTGATCAAATGTTCGGGAGGGCCGGGTTTGAGCAGTTCTTC
NA | NA | TRBJ2-5 | 16 | TRBV7-9 | CASTSGVAGYQETQYF | TGTGCCAGCACCTCAGGTGTGGCGGGCTACCAAGAGACCCAGTACTTC
NA | NA | TRBJ1-5 | 13 | TRBV10-3 | CAIRQRENQPQHF | TGTGCCATCAGGCAAAGAGAAAATCAGCCCCAGCATTTT
NA | NA | TRBJ2-3 | 14 | TRBV6-6 | CASSYGGRTDTQYF | TGTGCCAGCAGTTACGGGGGACGAACAGATACGCAGTATTTT
NA | NA | TRBJ2-7 | 15 | TRBV6-5 | CASSYSRNPSYEQYF | TGTGCCAGCAGTTACTCAAGAAACCCATCCTACGAGCAGTACTTC
few | NA | TRBJ1-2 | 12 | TRBV25-1 | CASNPQRDGYTF | TGTGCCAGCAACCCCCAAAGAGATGGCTACACCTTC
few | TRBD1 | TRBJ1-1 | 15 | TRBV5-1 | CASSTETQGGTEAFF | TGCGCCAGCAGCACGGAAACACAGGGGGGCACTGAAGCTTTCTTT
NA | TRBD1 | TRBJ2-3 | 15 | TRBV5-1 | CASSPRTGGTDTQYF | TGCGCCAGCAGCCCGAGGACAGGGGGGACAGATACGCAGTATTTT
NA | TRBD2 | TRBJ2-3 | 16 | TRBV7-2 | CASSPWTSGYTDTQYF | TGTGCCAGCAGCCCCTGGACTAGCGGTTACACAGATACGCAGTATTTT
few | NA | TRBJ1-2 | 13 | TRBV18 | CASSPDGGHGYTF | TGTGCCAGCTCCCCCGATGGTGGACATGGCTACACCTTC
NA | TRBD2 | TRBJ2-3 | 16 | TRBV6-1 | CASSVGLAGNSDTQYF | TGTGCCAGCAGTGTAGGGCTAGCGGGGAATTCAGATACGCAGTATTTT
once | TRBD2 | TRBJ2-7 | 15 | TRBV10-3 | CAIRGSSGSLSEQYF | TGTGCCATCAGAGGATCTAGCGGGAGTCTCTCCGAGCAGTACTTC
NA | NA | TRBJ2-3 | 14 | TRBV7-3 | CASSRYQETDTQYF | TGTGCCAGCAGCCGATATCAGGAAACAGATACGCAGTATTTT
NA | TRBD1 | TRBJ2-7 | 15 | TRBV7-3 | CASSRAGTGVNEQYF | TGTGCCAGCAGCAGAGCCGGGACAGGGGTAAACGAGCAGTACTTC
NA | NA | TRBJ2-2 | 16 | TRBV5-1 | CASSPRGPANTGELFF | TGCGCCAGCAGCCCCAGGGGTCCTGCGAACACCGGGGAGCTGTTTTTT
NA | NA | TRBJ1-2 | 10 | TRBV28 | CASGGVGYTF | TGTGCCAGCGGGGGGGTTGGCTACACCTTC
NA | TRBD1 | TRBJ1-1 | 15 | TRBV4-2 | CASSQIQTGGTEAFF | TGTGCCAGCAGCCAAATCCAGACAGGGGGTACTGAAGCTTTCTTT
NA | TRBD1 | TRBJ2-5 | 17 | TRBV18 | CASSPQVAGTGTETQYF | TGTGCCAGCTCACCACAGGTAGCCGGGACAGGGACAGAGACCCAGTACTTC
NA | NA | TRBJ2-7 | 15 | TRBV7-2 | CASSSLGGLKYEQYF | TGTGCCAGCAGCTCCCTAGGAGGACTAAAATACGAGCAGTACTTC
NA | NA | TRBJ1-2 | 13 | TRBV6-1 | CASREEGLYGYTF | TGTGCCAGCAGAGAAGAGGGACTATATGGCTACACCTTC
NA | NA | TRBJ1-2 | 15 | TRBV2 | CASSGQRPINYGYTF | TGTGCCAGCAGCGGGCAAAGGCCGATAAACTATGGCTACACCTTC
NA | NA | TRBJ1-4 | 12 | TRBV2 | CASIEQRGKLFF | TGTGCCAGCATTGAGCAAAGGGGAAAACTGTTTTTT
NA | NA | TRBJ1-1 | 14 | TRBV5-1 | CASSLGGQNTEAFF | TGCGCCAGCAGCTTGGGGGGCCAGAACACTGAAGCTTTCTTT
few | NA | TRBJ1-4 | 11 | TRBV10-3 | CAISESERVFF | TGTGCCATCAGTGAATCTGAGAGGGTGTTTTTT
NA | NA | TRBJ1-1 | 13 | TRBV7-9 | CASSLGSRTHPRF | TGTGCCAGCAGCTTAGGGTCCAGAACCCACCCCCGATTT
NA | NA | TRBJ2-5 | 14 | TRBV25-1 | CASSELGREETQYF | TGTGCCAGCAGTGAACTAGGGCGGGAAGAGACCCAGTACTTC
NA | NA | TRBJ2-5 | 13 | TRBV12-5 | CASMVVGGKTQYF | TGTGCTAGTATGGTCGTCGGCGGTAAGACCCAGTACTTC